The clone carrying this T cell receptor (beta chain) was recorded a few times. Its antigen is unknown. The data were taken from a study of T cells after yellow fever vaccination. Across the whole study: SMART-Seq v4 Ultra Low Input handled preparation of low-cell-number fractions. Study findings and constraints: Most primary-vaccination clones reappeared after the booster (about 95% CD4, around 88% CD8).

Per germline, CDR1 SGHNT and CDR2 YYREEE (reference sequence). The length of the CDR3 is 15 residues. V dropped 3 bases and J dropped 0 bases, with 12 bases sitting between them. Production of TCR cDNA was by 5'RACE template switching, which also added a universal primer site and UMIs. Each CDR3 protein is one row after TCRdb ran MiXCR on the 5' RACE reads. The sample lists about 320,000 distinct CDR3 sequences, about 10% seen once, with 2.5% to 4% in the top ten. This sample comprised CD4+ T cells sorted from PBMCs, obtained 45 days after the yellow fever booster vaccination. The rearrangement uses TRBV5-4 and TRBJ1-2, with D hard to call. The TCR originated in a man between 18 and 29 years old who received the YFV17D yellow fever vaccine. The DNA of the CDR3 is TGTGCCAGCAGCTACCCGGGCCCCGCTAACTATGGCTACACCTTC. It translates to CASSYPGPANYGYTF.